The next 12 T cell receptor beta chains were all read from a single sample in a study of T-cell reconstitution after alpha-beta-depleted transplantation in children. Construction of the TCRbeta library involved unique molecular identifiers. TCRdb independently ran MiXCR on the PCR reads; one entry per CDR3 protein. This sample has some 600,000 distinct CDR3 sequences, with 16% found just once. Sequenced here: PBMCs from the stem cell graft donor, sampled from the stem cell graft. All receptors come from a human donor who donated a stem cell graft to a child with acute myeloid leukemia.

This clonotype was seen ten or more times. The chain employs TRBV27 and TRBJ2-7; D gene uncertain. Germline-derived CDR1 and CDR2 are MNHEY and SMNVEV (reference sequence). The V gene lost 4 bases and the J gene lost 0 bases, with 10 bases spanning the gap. The CDR3 is 14 residues long. The chain's CDR3 is CASSSYPSSYEQYV. The CDR3 bases are TGTGCCAGCAGTTCGTACCCCAGCTCCTACGAGCAGTACGTC.

This clonotype was found many times. The chain carries TRBV15 and TRBJ2-1; perhaps TRBD2 as D (5 bases). Germline V gene lookup returns CDR1 LNHNV and CDR2 YYDKDF (reference sequence). CDR3 length: 19 amino acids. With 0 bases removed from V and 5 bases from J, the gap between germline ends came to 23 bases. CDR3 nucleotide sequence: TGTGCCACCAGCAGAGACGTTACTAGTCAGTCCCAACCCGACAATGAGCAGTTCTTC. Its translation: CATSRDVTSQSQPDNEQFF.

The gene calls are TRBV25-1 and TRBJ1-6; TRBD1 matches at 8 bases. The CDR3 length is 15 residues. The germline V gene has CDR1 MGHDK and CDR2 SYGVNS. The ends lost 3 bases at V and 9 bases at J; junction bases unmatched: 7. The CDR3 protein is CASSDRGQGGSPLHF. The CDR3 region has the DNA TGTGCCAGCAGTGATAGAGGACAGGGAGGTTCACCCCTCCACTTT.

The V and J genes are TRBV6-1 and TRBJ2-6; possible D gene TRBD2, 5 bases. V lost 6 bases to trimming and J lost 2 bases, with 11 bases between them. Germline CDR1 MNHNS, CDR2 SASEGT. The length of the CDR3 is 15 residues. CDR3 in DNA: TGTGCCAGCAGCTCCTTCGGGGCTGGGGCCAACGTCCTGACTTTC. Its protein product is CASSSFGAGANVLTF.

This clonotype was picked up many times. CDR3 coding DNA: TGTGCCAGCAGTTCCATAGCGGTCTCGACAAGCGATGAGCAGTTCTTC. Translating gives CASSSIAVSTSDEQFF. The chain combines TRBV6-5 with TRBJ2-1; maybe TRBD2 (6 bases). The CDR3 has 16 residues. V was clipped by 4 bases and J by 8 bases, with 21 bases between them. Germline V gene data show CDR1 as MNHEY and CDR2 as SVGAGI.

The chain recombines TRBV24-1 with TRBJ2-3; 14 bases agree with TRBD2. Germline CDR1 and CDR2: KGHDR and SFDVKD. The junction had 22 bases not matched to a gene; V was cut back by 3 bases and J by 6 bases. This CDR3 contains 22 residues. The CDR3, as DNA: TGTGCCACCAGTGATACCGGCGCCGGGACTAGCGGGGGCCCATACCTCAGGGATACGCAGTATTTT. This gives the protein CATSDTGAGTSGGPYLRDTQYF.

The chain recombines TRBV5-6 with TRBJ2-1; D gene uncertain. Germline loops: CDR1 SGHDT, CDR2 YYEEEE. The CDR3 contains 15 residues. Deletions cut 2 bases from V and 1 base from J, with 10 bases between. In DNA form, the CDR3 reads TGTGCCAGCAGCTTAAGTTACGGATCCTACAATGAGCAGTTCTTC. Translating it yields CASSLSYGSYNEQFF.

This clonotype appeared once. The chain has TRBV24-1 and TRBJ2-5; possibly TRBD2 for D (6 bases). Per germline, CDR1 KGHDR and CDR2 SFDVKD. V lost 4 bases and J 4 bases, leaving 18 bases between the germline ends. This CDR3 has 16 amino acids. This CDR3 is CATSDPLSGGSETQYF. CDR3 bases: TGTGCCACCAGTGACCCCCTATCAGGAGGGTCAGAGACCCAGTACTTC.

The sample holds many counts of this clonotype. The chain has TRBV7-2 and TRBJ2-1; a possible D gene is TRBD1 (6 bases). The CDR3 spans 15 residues. The V end was cut by 3 bases, the J end by 4 bases, with 13 bases between. The germline CDR1 and CDR2 sequences are SGHTA and FQGNSA. This CDR3 is CASSFTRGRYNEQFF. CDR3 DNA sequence: TGTGCCAGCAGCTTCACCAGGGGAAGGTACAATGAGCAGTTCTTC.

A note on this clonotype: Since a much larger clone is just one base distant, this may be a read error. The CDR3 nucleotides read TGCGCCAGCAGCTTGGAGGGGGTCTCCTACAATGAGCAGTTCTTC. Residues: CASSLEGVSYNEQFF. The gene calls are TRBV5-1 and TRBJ2-1, with D possibly being TRBD1 (6 bases). With 0 bases removed from V and 0 bases from J, the gap between germline ends came to 7 bases. CDR3 length equals 15 residues. CDR1 and CDR2 (germline): SGHRS, YFSETQ.

This clonotype has a count of ten or more. The CDR3 sequence is CASSLGLAGVTGELFF. CDR3 DNA sequence: TGTGCCAGCAGCTTAGGGCTAGCGGGAGTCACCGGGGAGCTGTTTTTT. The chain has TRBV7-3 and TRBJ2-2; 10 bases are a match to TRBD2. This CDR3 has 16 amino acids. The V gene's germline CDR1 is SGHTA and CDR2 FQGTGA. The ends lost 2 bases at V and 4 bases at J; junction bases unmatched: 4.

V and J are TRBV20-1 and TRBJ2-3; 12 nucleotides agree with TRBD2. Germline CDR1 and CDR2: DFQATT and SNEGSKA (reference sequence). The CDR3 has 17 amino acids. V lost 0 bases to trimming and J lost 4 bases; unmatched junction nucleotides: 8. The CDR3 loop is CSARESGLAGYADTQYF. Written as DNA, the CDR3 is TGCAGTGCTAGAGAATCCGGACTAGCGGGATACGCAGATACGCAGTATTTT.